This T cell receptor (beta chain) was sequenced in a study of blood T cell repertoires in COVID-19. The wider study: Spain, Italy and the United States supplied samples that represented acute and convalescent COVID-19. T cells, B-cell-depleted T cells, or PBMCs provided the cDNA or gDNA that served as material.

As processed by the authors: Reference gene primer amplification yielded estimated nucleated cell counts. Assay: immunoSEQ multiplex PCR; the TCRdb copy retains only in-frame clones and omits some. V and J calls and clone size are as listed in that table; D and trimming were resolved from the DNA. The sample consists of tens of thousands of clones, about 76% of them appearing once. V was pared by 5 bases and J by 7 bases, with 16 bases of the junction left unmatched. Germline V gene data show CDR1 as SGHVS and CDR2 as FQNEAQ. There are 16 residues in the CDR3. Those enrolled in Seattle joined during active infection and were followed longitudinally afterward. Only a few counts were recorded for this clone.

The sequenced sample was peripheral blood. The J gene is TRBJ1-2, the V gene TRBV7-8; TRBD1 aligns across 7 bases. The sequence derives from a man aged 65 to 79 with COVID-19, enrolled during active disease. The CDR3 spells CASSPGSTRQGGGYTF. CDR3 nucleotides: TGTGCCAGCAGCCCCGGGAGTACTCGACAGGGTGGTGGCTACACCTTC.